This TCR beta chain comes out of a study of spatial heterogeneity in lung cancer. Time point meaning: sample taken at primary tumor resection. No cell sorting; template was whole RNA from tumor, lung tissue or PBMC. A remark on this clonotype: Antigen: not known.

Each CDR3 protein is one row after TCRdb ran MiXCR on the 5' RACE reads. The profile shows 5,500 to 8,000 distinct CDR3 sequences, less than 20% of them singletons. General study points: Resection blood, more than follow-up blood, showed ubiquitous expanded tumor TCRs.

This CDR3 region has 14 residues. The germline V gene encodes CDR1 SGHAT and CDR2 FQNNGV. Trimming left V 5 bases short and J 9 bases short, with 14 bases between. The sequencing here drew on PBMCs, taken at surgery. The TCR sequence derives from a female donor with early-stage non-small cell lung cancer. This chain links TRBV11-2 with TRBJ1-6; D remains ambiguous. CDR3 protein: CASSTRAFFSPLHF. The CDR3 DNA reads TGTGCCAGCAGCACCCGGGCCTTCTTTTCACCCCTCCACTTT. The full variable domain, in which reference TRBV11-2 and TRBJ1-6 provide the parts outside the CDR3, is EAGVAQSPRYKIIEKRQSVAFWCNPISGHATLYWYQQILGQGPKLLIQFQNNGVVDDSQLPKDRFSAERLKGVDSTLKIQPAKLEDSAVYLCASSTRAFFSPLHFGNGTRLTVT.